This section outlines one T cell receptor (beta chain) sequence together with its context. Its antigen is still unknown. This specimen comes from a study of T cell repertoires in cytomegalovirus infection. Overall study: Newly reported HLA-C-restricted and thoroughly characterized HLA-B-restricted CMV epitopes were employed. It can be stated that public TCR beta signatures indicated CMV infection as well as a matching HLA type. Study outcomes and limitations: There were carriers of CMV plus the relevant HLA, and cumulative public TCR beta family frequency identified them. HLA-C-restricted CMV-specific TCR beta clonotypes were dominant in the ex vivo response.

A single record per CDR3 protein comes from TCRdb applying MiXCR to the reads. The sample yields about 360,000 distinct CDR3 sequences, approximately 30% seen once. The clonotype was recovered from a human donor in good health (CMV status not recorded). Some clones in this sample may be carry-over from other donors' samples. The sequences come from cultured PBMCs, collected from culture after CMV antigen stimulation.

CDR3 protein: CASSYMGGTEAFF. The CDR3 DNA follows: TGTGCCAGCAGTTACATGGGGGGCACTGAAGCTTTCTTT. This chain uses TRBV6-2 or TRBV6-3 with TRBJ1-1, with a tentative D call TRBD1 (5 bases). Germline lookup yields CDR1 MNHEY and CDR2 SVGEGT. Trimming pared 2 bases from V and 4 bases from J, leaving 8 bases between. This CDR3 contains 13 residues.